This T cell receptor beta chain was identified during a study of blood T cell repertoires in COVID-19. Study summary: Sites in the United States, Italy and Spain provided acute and convalescent COVID-19 samples. T cells, B-cell-depleted T cells, or PBMCs supplied cDNA or gDNA.

CDR1 and CDR2 from the germline V gene are MNHEY and SVGAGI. The CDR3 runs 13 residues. Trimming removed 8 bases from V and 7 bases from J, with 15 bases in between. Source study methods: Reference gene primer amplification gave nucleated cell count estimates. This table comes from immunoSEQ multiplex PCR, and its TCRdb copy is limited to in-frame clones, with some not included. V, J and clone size derive from that table, while D and trimming were established from the DNA sequence. The sample consists of 200,000 or so clones, roughly nine tenths of them appearing once. This chain links TRBV6-5 with TRBJ1-5; D not resolved. The clonotype originates from a man aged 55 to 70 who had recovered from COVID-19. Sequencing input: peripheral blood. The CDR3 DNA sequence: TGTGCCAGCCAGTTGGCAGAGCGCCAGCCCCAGCATTTT. Protein: CASQLAERQPQHF.